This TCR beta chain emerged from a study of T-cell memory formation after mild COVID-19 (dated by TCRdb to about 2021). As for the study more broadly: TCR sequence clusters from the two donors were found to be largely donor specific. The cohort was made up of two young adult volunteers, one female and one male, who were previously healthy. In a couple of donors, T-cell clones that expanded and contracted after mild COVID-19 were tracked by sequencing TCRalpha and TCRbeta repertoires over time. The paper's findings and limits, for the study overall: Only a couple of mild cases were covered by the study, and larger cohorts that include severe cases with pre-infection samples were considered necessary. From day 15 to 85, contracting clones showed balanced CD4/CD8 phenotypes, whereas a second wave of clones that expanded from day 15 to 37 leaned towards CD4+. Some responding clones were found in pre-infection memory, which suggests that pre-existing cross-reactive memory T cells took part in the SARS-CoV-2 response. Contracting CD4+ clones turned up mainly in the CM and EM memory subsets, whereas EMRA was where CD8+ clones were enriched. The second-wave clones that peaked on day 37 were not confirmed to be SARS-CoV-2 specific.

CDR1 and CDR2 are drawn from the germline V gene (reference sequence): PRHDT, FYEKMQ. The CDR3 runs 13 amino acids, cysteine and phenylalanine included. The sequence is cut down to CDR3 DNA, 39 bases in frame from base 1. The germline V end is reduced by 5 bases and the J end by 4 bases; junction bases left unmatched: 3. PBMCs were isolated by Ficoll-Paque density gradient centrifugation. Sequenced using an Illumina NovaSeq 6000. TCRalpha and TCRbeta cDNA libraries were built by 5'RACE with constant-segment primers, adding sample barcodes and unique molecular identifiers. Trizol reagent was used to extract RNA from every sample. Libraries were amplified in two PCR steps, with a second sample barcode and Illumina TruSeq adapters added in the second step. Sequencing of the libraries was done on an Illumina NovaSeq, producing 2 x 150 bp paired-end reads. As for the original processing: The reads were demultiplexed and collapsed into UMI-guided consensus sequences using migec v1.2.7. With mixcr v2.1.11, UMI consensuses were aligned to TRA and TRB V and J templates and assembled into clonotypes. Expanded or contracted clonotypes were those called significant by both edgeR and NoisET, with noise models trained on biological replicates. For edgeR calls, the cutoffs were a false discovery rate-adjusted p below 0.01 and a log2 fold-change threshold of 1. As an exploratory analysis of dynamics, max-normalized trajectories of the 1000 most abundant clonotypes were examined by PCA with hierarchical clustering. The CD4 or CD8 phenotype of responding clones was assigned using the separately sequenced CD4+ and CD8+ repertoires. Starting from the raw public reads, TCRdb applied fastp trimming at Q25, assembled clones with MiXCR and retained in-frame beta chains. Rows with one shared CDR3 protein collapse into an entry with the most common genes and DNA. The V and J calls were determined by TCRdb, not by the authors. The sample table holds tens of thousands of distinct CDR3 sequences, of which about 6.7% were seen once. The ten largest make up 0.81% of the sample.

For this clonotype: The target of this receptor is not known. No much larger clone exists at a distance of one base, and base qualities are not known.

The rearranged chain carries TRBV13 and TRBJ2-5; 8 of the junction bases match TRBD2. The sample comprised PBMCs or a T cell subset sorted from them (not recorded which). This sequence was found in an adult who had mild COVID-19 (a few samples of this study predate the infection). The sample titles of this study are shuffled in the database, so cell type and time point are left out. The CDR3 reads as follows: CASSHAGGETQYF. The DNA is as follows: TGTGCCAGCAGCCATGCGGGAGGAGAGACCCAGTACTTC.